Listed here are 9 T cell receptor beta chains from one sample, sequenced in a study of blood T cell repertoires in COVID-19. The repertoire was sequenced with immunoSEQ multiplex PCR; TCRdb's copy has only in-frame clones and lacks some. The repertoire holds tens of thousands of clones, with more than 75% as singletons. Sequencing was done on a sample of peripheral blood. The receptor source for this set is a woman at least 80 years old with active COVID-19.

The CDR3 protein is CASSRRDRGLQETQYF. CDR3 coding DNA: TGTGCCAGCAGCAGAAGGGACAGGGGTCTCCAAGAGACCCAGTACTTC. J is TRBJ2-5 and V is TRBV5-4, with 10 positions matching TRBD1. Germline values: CDR1 SGHNT, CDR2 YYREEE (reference sequence). CDR3 length: 16 amino acids. Trimming at V came to 4 bases and at J to 1 base, leaving 7 bases not matched to a gene.

The V and J genes are TRBV3-1 (or the pseudogene TRBV3-2) and TRBJ2-2; 9 bases are shared with TRBD2. After removal of 1 base from V and 6 bases from J, the junction contained 12 bases not matched to a gene. The CDR3 has 18 amino acids. Germline loops: CDR1 LGHDT, CDR2 YNNKEL (reference sequence). In DNA form, the CDR3 reads TGTGCCAGCAGCCAAGTCTTCGCGGGAGGGGGTGCAGCCGGGGAGCTGTTTTTT. It codes for CASSQVFAGGGAAGELFF.

V gene TRBV27 combines with J gene TRBJ2-7; D may be TRBD1 (5 bases). V lost 6 bases and J 2 bases, leaving 20 bases between the germline ends. The germline gives CDR1 MNHEY, CDR2 SMNVEV (reference sequence). The CDR3 has 16 amino acids. The CDR3 sequence: CASRSGWGQWTYEQYF. The CDR3 DNA follows: TGTGCCAGCAGATCCGGGTGGGGCCAGTGGACCTACGAGCAGTACTTC.

The chain combines TRBV6-5 with TRBJ2-2; the D gene is possibly TRBD1 (5 bases). Germline loops: CDR1 MNHEY, CDR2 SVGAGI. V was cut by 0 bases and J by 1 base, with 9 bases left in between. This CDR3 is 16 amino acids long. The chain's CDR3 is CASSYSQGVNTGELFF. CDR3 nucleotides: TGTGCCAGCAGTTACTCCCAGGGCGTGAACACCGGGGAGCTGTTTTTT.

The chain uses TRBV7-2 and TRBJ1-4, with D tentatively TRBD1 (5 bases). The V gene's germline CDR1 is SGHTA and CDR2 FQGNSA. V lost 4 bases and J 9 bases, leaving 15 bases between the germline ends. This CDR3 has 14 residues. The DNA for the CDR3 is TGTGCCAGCAGCTGGACATTGGGCAATCAAAAACTGTTTTTT. Encoded protein: CASSWTLGNQKLFF. Drawing the rest from reference TRBV7-2 and TRBJ1-4, the complete variable domain is GAGVSQSPSNKVTEKGKDVELRCDPISGHTALYWYRQSLGQGLEFLIYFQGNSAPDKSGLPSDRFSAERTGGSVSTLTIQRTQQEDSAVYLCASSWTLGNQKLFFGSGTQLSVL.

The chain has TRBV30 and TRBJ1-2; 9 bases agree with TRBD1. The ends lost 4 bases at V and 2 bases at J; junction bases unmatched: 5. The CDR3 spans 14 residues. Germline CDR1 GTSNPN, CDR2 SVGIG (reference sequence). The CDR3 DNA reads as TGTGCCTGGAACCGGGACAGGGCAAACTATGGCTACACCTTC. It encodes CAWNRDRANYGYTF.

The rearrangement links TRBV4-3 to TRBJ2-3, with 7 bases identical to TRBD2. Germline trimming cut 1 base from V and 1 base from J; bases unmatched to any gene: 5. The CDR3 runs to 16 residues. Looked up from germline, CDR1 is LGHNA and CDR2 is YSLEER. CDR3 amino acids: CASSQGLGGGTDTQYF. CDR3 bases: TGCGCCAGCAGCCAAGGTCTGGGGGGGGGCACAGATACGCAGTATTTT.

The V gene is TRBV7-2, the J gene TRBJ2-3; maybe TRBD1 (7 bases). Germline values: CDR1 SGHTA, CDR2 FQGNSA. This CDR3 spans 15 amino acids. The germline V and J ends were trimmed by 7 bases and 4 bases, with 18 bases remaining between them. This CDR3 is CASTPQGRGADTQYF. As DNA, the CDR3 is TGTGCCAGCACCCCTCAGGGCAGGGGGGCAGATACGCAGTATTTT.

The rearrangement uses TRBV29-1 and TRBJ1-1, with TRBD1 as a possible D gene (5 bases). Looked up from germline, CDR1 is SQVTM and CDR2 is ANQGSEA. V shed 7 bases and J shed 1 base, with 10 bases lying between them. This CDR3 spans 12 amino acids. The CDR3 DNA is TGCAGCGCCGACAGACAGAACACTGAAGCTTTCTTT. Its protein is CSADRQNTEAFF.